This is a list of T cell receptor beta chains from one sample in a study of molecular identifiers for immune sequencing clone quantification. Using its own MiXCR run on the PCR reads, TCRdb lists one record per CDR3 protein. The data hold approximately 550,000 distinct CDR3 sequences, with over 20% observed a single time. Source material: naive CD8+ T cells from blood, with Jurkat cell RNA spiked in. Receptors were obtained from a human donor in good health. Some libraries in this study had Jurkat cell RNA spiked in. CDR3s include the opening cysteine and the closing phenylalanine or tryptophan. A D gene is named only where the DNA matches it firmly. A row's size may be missing; if present it is once, few, many or a size class.

CASSSAGTGETQYF	TGTGCCAGCAGCTCTGCGGGGACAGGGGAGACCCAGTACTTC	TRBD1	TRBV12-3/TRBV12-4	many	TRBJ2-5
CAGSIGSRGSNQPQHF	TGTGCCGGTAGTATAGGGTCGCGCGGAAGCAATCAGCCCCAGCATTTT	NA	TRBV19	NA	TRBJ1-5
CATSEMVNTKAFF	TGTGCCACCTCTGAGATGGTTAACACTAAAGCTTTCTTT	NA	TRBV6-5	NA	TRBJ1-1
CASSVSFQGSPLHF	TGTGCCAGCAGTGTCTCCTTCCAGGGGTCACCCCTCCACTTT	NA	TRBV25-1	few	TRBJ1-6
CSALNPGGVRTGELFF	TGCAGTGCTTTAAACCCAGGGGGCGTTCGTACCGGGGAGCTGTTTTTT	TRBD1	TRBV20-1	many	TRBJ2-2
CASRNNRGYEQYF	TGTGCCAGCAGAAACAACAGGGGGTACGAGCAGTACTTC	TRBD1	TRBV7-9	many	TRBJ2-7
CASSSDGGWPQYF	TGTGCCAGCAGTTCGGACGGGGGATGGCCCCAGTACTTC	NA	TRBV7-9	many	TRBJ2-5
CASYAPGGTGLGEQYF	TGTGCCAGCTACGCCCCAGGGGGGACAGGTCTAGGGGAGCAGTACTTC	TRBD1	TRBV6-5	NA	TRBJ2-7
CATRKEGRIFSGNTIYF	TGTGCCACCCGTAAAGAGGGACGGATTTTCTCTGGAAACACCATATATTTT	NA	TRBV6-5	NA	TRBJ1-3
CASSLSQGSWYEQYF	TGTGCCAGCAGCTTAAGCCAGGGTAGTTGGTACGAGCAGTACTTC	NA	TRBV7-9	many	TRBJ2-7
CASSPRLAGSSYEQYF	TGTGCCAGCAGTCCAAGACTAGCGGGGAGCTCCTACGAGCAGTACTTC	TRBD2	TRBV27	few	TRBJ2-7
CASNPTSGAKDTQYF	TGTGCCAGCAACCCGACTAGCGGGGCAAAAGATACGCAGTATTTT	TRBD2	TRBV13	NA	TRBJ2-3
CASSLDASYEQYF	TGCGCCAGCAGCTTGGACGCCTCCTACGAGCAGTACTTC	NA	TRBV5-1	many	TRBJ2-7
CASSKDEPYQPQHF	TGTGCCAGTAGTAAGGACGAACCGTATCAGCCCCAGCATTTT	NA	TRBV19	few	TRBJ1-5
CSVEILREQFF	TGCAGCGTTGAGATTCTGAGGGAGCAGTTCTTC	NA	TRBV29-1	few	TRBJ2-1
CASSAGGVSYNEQFF	TGTGCCAGCAGCGCCGGGGGGGTCTCCTACAATGAGCAGTTCTTC	TRBD2	TRBV7-3	few	TRBJ2-1
CAWIRTGYRYEQYF	TGTGCCTGGATTCGGACAGGGTATAGGTACGAGCAGTACTTC	TRBD1	TRBV30	NA	TRBJ2-7
CASSEFTGTSTDTQYF	TGTGCCAGCAGTGAATTTACAGGGACTAGCACAGATACGCAGTATTTT	NA	TRBV6-1	NA	TRBJ2-3
CASSPPGLSAYEQYF	TGTGCCAGCAGCCCCCCGGGACTTTCCGCCTACGAGCAGTACTTC	NA	TRBV3-1	many	TRBJ2-7
CASSFYVTDTQYF	TGTGCCAGCAGCTTTTATGTCACAGATACGCAGTATTTT	NA	TRBV11-2	NA	TRBJ2-3
CASRNRDISNYGYTF	TGTGCCAGCAGAAACCGGGACATAAGTAACTATGGCTACACCTTC	NA	TRBV28	many	TRBJ1-2
CASSSTTLRGTDTQYF	TGTGCCAGCAGTTCTACGACCCTCCGGGGCACAGATACGCAGTATTTT	NA	TRBV28	few	TRBJ2-3
CASSLAPSRETQYF	TGTGCCAGCAGTTTAGCGCCTAGCCGAGAGACCCAGTACTTC	NA	TRBV12-3/TRBV12-4	many	TRBJ2-5
CASSLRQGIEAFF	TGTGCCAGCAGTTTGCGACAGGGGATTGAAGCTTTCTTT	TRBD1	TRBV28	many	TRBJ1-1
CASNKDRKTDPYNSPLHF	TGTGCCAGCAACAAGGACAGGAAAACTGATCCCTATAATTCACCCCTCCACTTT	TRBD1	TRBV28	many	TRBJ1-6
CASSPRGLTDYEQYF	TGTGCCAGCAGCCCTCGCGGCCTAACAGATTACGAGCAGTACTTC	NA	TRBV28	many	TRBJ2-7
CASSQGMGGKNIQYF	TGTGCCAGCAGCCAGGGGATGGGGGGCAAAAACATTCAGTACTTC	NA	TRBV9	NA	TRBJ2-4
CASSIFGVGSPLREQYF	TGTGCCAGTAGTATTTTCGGTGTCGGATCGCCCCTTCGCGAGCAGTACTTC	NA	TRBV19	many	TRBJ2-7
CASSGDRGFLTDTQYF	TGTGCCAGCAGCGGGGACAGGGGTTTTTTAACAGATACGCAGTATTTT	TRBD1	TRBV7-6	many	TRBJ2-3
CSLLVPSGQETQYF	TGCAGCTTGTTGGTTCCTAGCGGACAAGAGACCCAGTACTTC	TRBD2	TRBV29-1	many	TRBJ2-5
CATSRGQANTIYF	TGTGCCACCAGCAGAGGACAGGCAAACACCATATATTTT	NA	TRBV15	NA	TRBJ1-3
CASSDYRPGLFF	TGCGCCAGCAGTGACTATCGGCCGGGGCTGTTTTTT	NA	TRBV10-2	many	TRBJ2-2
CSASAGTSGLETQYF	TGCAGTGCTAGTGCCGGGACTAGTGGTTTGGAGACCCAGTACTTC	TRBD2	TRBV20-1	many	TRBJ2-5
CVSSPRAVPETQYF	TGCGTCAGCAGCCCCCGGGCGGTCCCAGAGACCCAGTACTTC	NA	TRBV5-4	NA	TRBJ2-5
CASSPWQMGEAEAFF	TGTGCCAGCAGCCCCTGGCAGATGGGGGAGGCTGAAGCTTTCTTT	NA	TRBV7-9	NA	TRBJ1-1
CASSLVFDARLAGEWETQYF	TGTGCCAGCAGCTTAGTATTCGATGCCCGGCTAGCGGGAGAGTGGGAGACCCAGTACTTC	TRBD2	TRBV11-2	NA	TRBJ2-5
CASSSSRKNTEAFF	TGTGCCAGCAGCTCATCCCGGAAGAACACTGAAGCTTTCTTT	NA	TRBV7-9	many	TRBJ1-1
CSASAGRIGEYEQYF	TGCAGTGCTAGCGCCGGTAGAATAGGGGAATACGAGCAGTACTTC	NA	TRBV20-1	many	TRBJ2-7
CASSQGVEMNTEAFF	TGCGCCAGCAGCCAAGGGGTAGAGATGAACACTGAAGCTTTCTTT	NA	TRBV4-1	many	TRBJ1-1
CASSPGLRETQYF	TGTGCCAGCAGTCCAGGGCTGCGAGAGACCCAGTACTTC	NA	TRBV12-3/TRBV12-4	NA	TRBJ2-5
CASSVGGTGQTYEQYF	TGTGCCAGCAGCGTAGGAGGGACAGGGCAAACCTACGAGCAGTACTTC	TRBD1	TRBV9	NA	TRBJ2-7
CASSYWTGQETQYF	TGTGCCAGCAGTTATTGGACAGGCCAAGAGACCCAGTACTTC	TRBD1	TRBV6-2/TRBV6-3	many	TRBJ2-5
CASSGGLAGGPYQETQYF	TGTGCCAGCAGCGGGGGACTAGCGGGAGGGCCCTACCAAGAGACCCAGTACTTC	TRBD2	TRBV5-4	NA	TRBJ2-5
CASSYSFRGQDRTQYF	TGTGCCAGCAGTTACTCGTTTCGGGGACAGGATCGGACCCAGTACTTC	TRBD1	TRBV6-5	many	TRBJ2-5
CASIPPFSEMIETQYF	TGTGCCAGCATTCCCCCTTTTTCAGAGATGATAGAGACCCAGTACTTC	NA	TRBV2	NA	TRBJ2-5
CATSDLHAGVGEQFF	TGTGCCACCAGTGATTTGCACGCGGGAGTTGGTGAGCAGTTCTTC	TRBD2	TRBV24-1	many	TRBJ2-1
CASSATSGDSSLYEQYF	TGTGCCAGTAGTGCGACTAGCGGGGACTCCTCCCTCTACGAGCAGTACTTC	TRBD2	TRBV19	NA	TRBJ2-7
CASSLGLAGGPSNEQLF	TGCGCCAGCAGCCTGGGACTAGCGGGAGGGCCGAGCAATGAGCAGCTCTTC	TRBD2	TRBV5-1	NA	TRBJ2-1
CASSTEGLANEKLFF	TGTGCCAGCAGCACCGAGGGCTTGGCTAATGAAAAACTGTTTTTT	NA	TRBV9	many	TRBJ1-4
CASSLFPVAKNIQYF	TGTGCCAGCAGCTTATTTCCCGTAGCCAAAAACATTCAGTACTTC	NA	TRBV7-8	few	TRBJ2-4
CASSYSRDIVFSNQPQHF	TGTGCCAGCAGTTACAGCCGGGATATCGTATTTAGCAATCAGCCCCAGCATTTT	NA	TRBV6-2/TRBV6-3	NA	TRBJ1-5
CASSPIEKRTEAFF	TGTGCCAGCAGTCCCATTGAAAAGCGGACTGAAGCTTTCTTT	NA	TRBV12-3/TRBV12-4	many	TRBJ1-1
CASSFNPGGTEAFF	TGTGCCAGCAGCTTTAACCCAGGAGGGACTGAAGCTTTCTTT	NA	TRBV7-9	few	TRBJ1-1
CASSHLRTGLDAEAFF	TGTGCCAGCAGCCACCTACGGACAGGGCTGGATGCTGAAGCTTTCTTT	TRBD1	TRBV6-2/TRBV6-3	once	TRBJ1-1
CAISERGQEGKNIQYF	TGTGCCATCAGTGAACGAGGACAGGAGGGGAAAAACATTCAGTACTTC	NA	TRBV10-3	few	TRBJ2-4
CASSSWTGGDEQFF	TGTGCCAGCAGTTCCTGGACAGGGGGAGATGAGCAGTTCTTC	TRBD1	TRBV6-2/TRBV6-3	NA	TRBJ2-1
CASSLGRSRSGELFF	TGTGCCAGCAGCTTGGGACGGTCAAGGTCCGGGGAGCTGTTTTTT	NA	TRBV6-2/TRBV6-3	NA	TRBJ2-2